This is a list of T cell receptor beta chains from one sample in a study of cytomegalovirus exposure and HLA in healthy donors. Assay used: immunoSEQ multiplex PCR; TCRdb lists only in-frame clones, some missing. The data hold about 120,000 clones, with about three quarters observed a single time. Material for sequencing was PBMCs. The receptors derive from a woman aged 40 to 50 in good health and CMV-seropositive. Each CDR3 is given with its conserved first and last residue. A D gene is named only where the DNA matches it firmly. Size values are once, few and many counts, or a class for expanded clones, and some rows have none.

d_gene,abundance,v_gene,j_gene,CDR3aa,CDR3nt
TRBD1,.,TRBV7-3,TRBJ2-2,CASRTGTGGSGELFF,TGTGCCAGCAGAACCGGGACAGGGGGTTCCGGGGAGCTGTTTTTT
.,.,TRBV9,TRBJ2-3,CASSVGWGDSTDTQYF,TGTGCCAGCAGCGTAGGATGGGGGGATAGCACAGATACGCAGTATTTT
TRBD2,.,TRBV7-6,TRBJ2-7,CASSFASRGISDEQYF,TGTGCCAGCAGCTTCGCCTCGCGGGGGATTTCCGACGAGCAGTACTTC
TRBD1,.,TRBV7-7,TRBJ2-5,CASSLAQTGGRETQYF,TGTGCTAGCAGCTTAGCTCAGACAGGGGGCAGGGAGACCCAGTACTTC
TRBD1,.,TRBV7-8,TRBJ2-7,CASTPKQGRSYEQYF,TGTGCCAGCACCCCAAAACAGGGGAGAAGCTACGAGCAGTACTTC
TRBD2,.,TRBV5-1,TRBJ2-5,CASSAGLGGGQETQYF,TGCGCCAGCAGCGCTGGACTTGGGGGGGGGCAAGAGACCCAGTACTTC
.,once,TRBV5-1,TRBJ2-1,CASSLGTSTNEQFF,TGCGCCAGCAGCTTGGGGACAAGTACCAATGAGCAGTTCTTC
TRBD1,once,TRBV7-9,TRBJ2-3,CASSLDRDRGRLDTQYF,TGTGCCAGCAGCTTAGACCGGGACAGGGGGCGCTTAGATACGCAGTATTTT
.,.,TRBV27,TRBJ2-7,CASSFYGGPAYEQYF,TGTGCCAGCAGTTTCTACGGGGGGCCGGCCTACGAGCAGTACTTC
.,.,TRBV20-1,TRBJ1-2,CSARTGWGYTF,TGCAGTGCTAGGACAGGCTGGGGCTACACCTTC
TRBD1,few,TRBV9,TRBJ2-1,CACSIWDRAGNAQFF,TGTGCCTGCAGCATTTGGGACAGGGCGGGAAATGCGCAGTTCTTC
TRBD1,.,TRBV15,TRBJ2-3,CATSRGLIQGVGADTQYF,TGTGCCACCAGCAGAGGTTTAATTCAGGGGGTTGGAGCAGATACGCAGTATTTT
.,.,TRBV19,TRBJ1-2,CASSAATYGYTF,TGTGCCAGTAGTGCGGCTACCTATGGCTACACCTTC
.,.,TRBV28,TRBJ1-1,CASSWGQETEAFF,TGTGCCAGCAGTTGGGGGCAGGAGACTGAAGCTTTCTTT
.,few,TRBV5-1,TRBJ2-1,CASSSIAVYNEQFF,TGCGCCAGCAGCTCTATAGCGGTATACAATGAGCAGTTCTTC
.,.,TRBV2,TRBJ2-7,CASAVREQYF,TGTGCCAGCGCAGTGAGGGAGCAGTACTTC
.,.,TRBV5-5,TRBJ1-5,CASSSLMQPQHF,TGTGCCAGCAGCTCTCTTATGCAGCCCCAGCATTTT
TRBD1,few,TRBV7-2,TRBJ2-5,CASSSPNRGETQYF,TGTGCCAGCAGCTCCCCCAACAGGGGAGAGACCCAGTACTTC
.,.,TRBV6-4,TRBJ2-3,CASSDSWGGLVDTQYF,TGTGCCAGCAGTGACTCGTGGGGGGGCCTGGTAGATACGCAGTATTTT
TRBD1,once,TRBV2,TRBJ1-2,CASREGAAGYTF,TGTGCCAGCAGGGAGGGGGCTGCGGGCTACACCTTC
TRBD1,once,TRBV2,TRBJ2-7,CASSFQRQGAGEQYF,TGTGCCAGCAGTTTCCAAAGACAGGGGGCGGGAGAGCAGTACTTC
TRBD2,few,TRBV7-9,TRBJ2-7,CASSRRGTIVGEYEQYF,TGTGCCAGCAGCCGTCGAGGGACTATAGTTGGAGAGTACGAGCAGTACTTC